These T cell receptor beta chains were read from a single sample in a study of blood T cell repertoires in COVID-19. This table comes from immunoSEQ multiplex PCR, and its TCRdb copy is limited to in-frame clones, with some not included. The sample includes roughly 230,000 clones, 75% to 90% seen only once; the top ten take approximately 4.6%. The sample consisted of peripheral blood. These receptors all come from a woman aged 40 to 49 who had recovered from COVID-19. CDR3s include the opening cysteine and the closing phenylalanine or tryptophan. The order of the fields is D gene, V gene, clone size, J gene, CDR3 DNA, CDR3 protein. A D gene is named only where the DNA matches it firmly. Clone size appears in some rows only: once, few, many, or a class for an expanded clone.

D: TRBD2; V: TRBV11-2; size: NA; J: TRBJ2-3; DNA: TGTGCCAGCAGCTTGGTCACTCCAAAGCGGGGGAAAACAGATACGCAGTATTTT; CDR3: CASSLVTPKRGKTDTQYF
D: NA; V: TRBV6-5; size: NA; J: TRBJ2-7; DNA: TGTGCCAGCAAGGGACTTTCCGGTGTATCCTACGAGCAGTACTTC; CDR3: CASKGLSGVSYEQYF
D: NA; V: TRBV18; size: NA; J: TRBJ1-2; DNA: TGTGCCAGCTCACCACCGGAGGAGGGCTACACCTTC; CDR3: CASSPPEEGYTF
D: TRBD1; V: TRBV30; size: NA; J: TRBJ1-6; DNA: TGTGCCTGGAGTCCCGGGACAGGGTATAATTCACCCCTCCACTTT; CDR3: CAWSPGTGYNSPLHF
D: NA; V: TRBV5-1; size: once; J: TRBJ2-4; DNA: TGCGCCAGTCAACCGGGAACGGGAGCCAAAAACATTCAGTACTTC; CDR3: CASQPGTGAKNIQYF
D: NA; V: TRBV7-2; size: NA; J: TRBJ2-3; DNA: TGTGCCAGCAGCTTAAAGAGTCGGGTAGATACGCAGTATTTT; CDR3: CASSLKSRVDTQYF
D: NA; V: TRBV27; size: NA; J: TRBJ2-7; DNA: TGTGCCAGCAGTTTATCCGGGGTAGGCGAGCAGTACTTC; CDR3: CASSLSGVGEQYF
D: NA; V: TRBV18; size: NA; J: TRBJ2-5; DNA: TGTGCCAGCTCACCGGACAGACACCAAGAGACCCAGTACTTC; CDR3: CASSPDRHQETQYF
D: TRBD2; V: TRBV13; size: NA; J: TRBJ2-3; DNA: TGTGCCAGCAGTCCCGAGGAGCGGGGCCTGGATACGCAGTATTTT; CDR3: CASSPEERGLDTQYF
D: NA; V: TRBV18; size: NA; J: TRBJ1-1; DNA: TGTGCCAGCTCACCGAACAGGTCTGGAGCTTTCTTT; CDR3: CASSPNRSGAFF
D: NA; V: TRBV2; size: few; J: TRBJ1-5; DNA: TGTGCCAGCAGGGAGCAGAGCATCAATCAGCCCCAGCATTTT; CDR3: CASREQSINQPQHF
D: TRBD1; V: TRBV4-1; size: NA; J: TRBJ1-1; DNA: TGCGCCAGCAGCCAAGTTAGGGACAGCGCCACGAACACTGAAGCTTTCTTT; CDR3: CASSQVRDSATNTEAFF
D: TRBD2; V: TRBV19; size: NA; J: TRBJ2-5; DNA: TGTGCCAGTAGTCCCGGGACTAGCGGGTGGGGGGAGACCCAGTACTTC; CDR3: CASSPGTSGWGETQYF
D: NA; V: TRBV7-3; size: NA; J: TRBJ1-6; DNA: TGTGCCAGCAGCTTACAGGTCGGACATGGTTCACCCCTCCACTTT; CDR3: CASSLQVGHGSPLHF
D: TRBD2; V: TRBV11-3; size: NA; J: TRBJ2-1; DNA: TGTGCCAGCAGCTCAATGGGACTAGCGGACCCAGGCTCCTACAATGAGCAGTTCTTC; CDR3: CASSSMGLADPGSYNEQFF
D: TRBD2; V: TRBV24-1; size: NA; J: TRBJ2-3; DNA: TGTGCCACCAGCCCGGGACTAGCGGCCACACGCACAGATACGCAGTATTTT; CDR3: CATSPGLAATRTDTQYF
D: TRBD1; V: TRBV5-1; size: NA; J: TRBJ1-2; DNA: TGCGCCAGCAAGAGGACGACAGGGGGCGACTATGGCTACACCTTC; CDR3: CASKRTTGGDYGYTF
D: NA; V: TRBV5-4; size: NA; J: TRBJ1-1; DNA: TGTGCCAGCAGCTTAAGTCAGATGGCTAACACTGAAGCTTTCTTT; CDR3: CASSLSQMANTEAFF
D: NA; V: TRBV3-1/TRBV3-2; size: NA; J: TRBJ1-2; DNA: TGTGCCAGCAGCCAAGATCGCGGCAGGGTGCTGGGCTACACCTTC; CDR3: CASSQDRGRVLGYTF
D: NA; V: TRBV7-9; size: NA; J: TRBJ1-5; DNA: TGTGCCAGCAGCTTAGCCAGAGAGGGTGATCAGCCCCAGCATTTT; CDR3: CASSLAREGDQPQHF
D: NA; V: TRBV6-5; size: NA; J: TRBJ2-1; DNA: TGTGCCAGCAGTCGAGAATATTACAATGAGCAGTTCTTC; CDR3: CASSREYYNEQFF
D: TRBD2; V: TRBV9; size: NA; J: TRBJ2-1; DNA: TGTGCCAGCAGCGTAGGTCTTTGGGAGGGCCCACGAAATGAGCAGTTCTTC; CDR3: CASSVGLWEGPRNEQFF
D: TRBD2; V: TRBV3-1/TRBV3-2; size: NA; J: TRBJ2-2; DNA: TGTGCCAGCAGTCGGAGCGGGAGTGGGAACACCGGGGAGCTGTTTTTT; CDR3: CASSRSGSGNTGELFF
D: NA; V: TRBV5-1; size: NA; J: TRBJ2-3; DNA: TGCGCCAGCAGCTTGGCCCGAGGACAGACAGATACGCAGTATTTT; CDR3: CASSLARGQTDTQYF
D: NA; V: TRBV5-1; size: NA; J: TRBJ1-2; DNA: TGCGCCAGCAGCTTGGTGGGGGCGGAAGATGGCTACACCTTC; CDR3: CASSLVGAEDGYTF
D: NA; V: TRBV5-6; size: NA; J: TRBJ2-1; DNA: TGTGCCAGCAGCCTGGGGTGGAGCTCCTACAATGAGCAGTTCTTC; CDR3: CASSLGWSSYNEQFF
D: NA; V: TRBV6-5; size: NA; J: TRBJ2-3; DNA: TGTGCCAGCAGTTACGGCAGCACAGATACGCAGTATTTT; CDR3: CASSYGSTDTQYF
D: TRBD1; V: TRBV10-3; size: NA; J: TRBJ1-6; DNA: TGTGCCATCAGGGGCGGGACAGACGGTTCACCCCTCCACTTT; CDR3: CAIRGGTDGSPLHF
D: TRBD1; V: TRBV11-1; size: NA; J: TRBJ2-7; DNA: TGTGCCAGCAGCCTAGGGACAGGAACCTACGAGCAGTACTTC; CDR3: CASSLGTGTYEQYF
D: NA; V: TRBV28; size: NA; J: TRBJ2-1; DNA: TGTGCCAGCAGGTCCCGACCCGTTGGGAGGGAGCAGTTCTTC; CDR3: CASRSRPVGREQFF
D: TRBD2; V: TRBV6-2/TRBV6-3; size: NA; J: TRBJ2-3; DNA: TGTGCCAGCAGTTCGGGTAGCGGGGGGGCATTAATAGATACGCAGTATTTT; CDR3: CASSSGSGGALIDTQYF
D: TRBD2; V: TRBV3-1/TRBV3-2; size: NA; J: TRBJ2-3; DNA: TGTGCCAGCAGCCAGCATGGGACTAGCGGGGGGGTGGATACGCAGTATTTT; CDR3: CASSQHGTSGGVDTQYF
D: TRBD1; V: TRBV30; size: NA; J: TRBJ1-1; DNA: TGTGCCTGGAGTCAACAGGGGGGAGTAGCTTTCTTT; CDR3: CAWSQQGGVAFF
D: TRBD2; V: TRBV9; size: once; J: TRBJ2-1; DNA: TGTGCCAGCAGCTCGTCGGAGACTAGCGGGACGAATGAGCAGTTCTTC; CDR3: CASSSSETSGTNEQFF
D: TRBD2; V: TRBV18; size: NA; J: TRBJ2-5; DNA: TGTGCCAGCTCACCTGTACCCGCCACTAGCGCCCAAGAGACCCAGTACTTC; CDR3: CASSPVPATSAQETQYF
D: TRBD1; V: TRBV11-2; size: NA; J: TRBJ2-7; DNA: TGTGCCAGCAGCCCAGGGGGTTGGGAGCAGTACTTC; CDR3: CASSPGGWEQYF
D: NA; V: TRBV10-2; size: NA; J: TRBJ2-2; DNA: TGCGCCACCCAGGGACTCCCAATAACGAACACCGGGGAGCTGTTTTTT; CDR3: CATQGLPITNTGELFF
D: NA; V: TRBV6-5; size: NA; J: TRBJ2-5; DNA: TGTGCCAGCAGGATGACAGCTAGGGAGACCCAGTACTTC; CDR3: CASRMTARETQYF
D: NA; V: TRBV9; size: NA; J: TRBJ2-1; DNA: TGTGCCAGCAGCGTACAGGGAAATGAGCAGTTCTTC; CDR3: CASSVQGNEQFF
D: NA; V: TRBV24-1; size: NA; J: TRBJ1-1; DNA: TGTGCCACCAGTGGTAACGCAGGGTTTGGTGAAGCTTTCTTT; CDR3: CATSGNAGFGEAFF
D: NA; V: TRBV28; size: NA; J: TRBJ1-2; DNA: TGTGCCACCCGAACTCAATTCCCAGGGCTGGGCTACACCTTC; CDR3: CATRTQFPGLGYTF
D: NA; V: TRBV27; size: NA; J: TRBJ2-2; DNA: TGTGCCAGCAGTTTGCTAGGTGTAAACACCGGGGAGCTGTTTTTT; CDR3: CASSLLGVNTGELFF
D: TRBD2; V: TRBV19; size: NA; J: TRBJ2-2; DNA: TGTGCCAGTAGTACGGGACTAGCGGGGATCACCGGGGAGCTGTTTTTT; CDR3: CASSTGLAGITGELFF
D: NA; V: TRBV4-1; size: NA; J: TRBJ2-5; DNA: TGCGCCAGCAGCCAAGAATCCCAAACCAGGGAGACCCAGTACTTC; CDR3: CASSQESQTRETQYF
D: TRBD2; V: TRBV25-1; size: NA; J: TRBJ2-2; DNA: TGTGCCAGCAAGACCGGGACTAGCGGGAGTATTAACACCGGGGAGCTGTTTTTT; CDR3: CASKTGTSGSINTGELFF
D: NA; V: TRBV6-5; size: NA; J: TRBJ2-2; DNA: TGTGCCAGCAGATCGACAGGAGCGAACACCGGGGAGCTGTTTTTT; CDR3: CASRSTGANTGELFF
D: TRBD1; V: TRBV6-6; size: few; J: TRBJ2-7; DNA: TGTGCCGGATCCAGGGACAGCTACGCTGAGCAGTACTTC; CDR3: CAGSRDSYAEQYF
D: NA; V: TRBV19; size: once; J: TRBJ1-5; DNA: TGTGCCACCGCGGACAGACGCAATCAGCCCCAGCATTTT; CDR3: CATADRRNQPQHF
D: NA; V: TRBV27; size: NA; J: TRBJ1-6; DNA: TGTGCCAGCTCTGGGCAGGGAAGTTTTGATTCACCCCTCCACTTT; CDR3: CASSGQGSFDSPLHF
D: NA; V: TRBV3-1/TRBV3-2; size: NA; J: TRBJ2-7; DNA: TGTGCCAGCAGCCAAGGCAGCGTCGGGCAGTACTTC; CDR3: CASSQGSVGQYF
D: NA; V: TRBV5-4; size: many; J: TRBJ1-6; DNA: TGTGCCAGCAGCCCGGGGAGCTCCTATAATTCACCCCTCCACTTT; CDR3: CASSPGSSYNSPLHF
D: TRBD2; V: TRBV28; size: NA; J: TRBJ2-1; DNA: TGTGCCAGCAGTCCCCTGACGGACCTCGGGGGGGCCCCCCATGAGCAGTTCTTC; CDR3: CASSPLTDLGGAPHEQFF
D: TRBD1; V: TRBV28; size: NA; J: TRBJ1-5; DNA: TGTGCCAGCAGTCGAAAATTGGGACAGGGGCTTAATCAGCCCCAGCATTTT; CDR3: CASSRKLGQGLNQPQHF
D: NA; V: TRBV6-5; size: NA; J: TRBJ2-7; DNA: TGTGCCAGTGTGGGCACTCTCTACGAGCAGTACTTC; CDR3: CASVGTLYEQYF
D: NA; V: TRBV3-1/TRBV3-2; size: NA; J: TRBJ2-7; DNA: TGTGCCAGCAGCCAAGAAGCATACGAGCAGTACTTC; CDR3: CASSQEAYEQYF
D: NA; V: TRBV12-3/TRBV12-4; size: NA; J: TRBJ1-5; DNA: TGTGCCAGCAGTTTTTTCGGGGTCGGGCCCCAGCATTTT; CDR3: CASSFFGVGPQHF
D: NA; V: TRBV6-2/TRBV6-3; size: NA; J: TRBJ1-1; DNA: TGTGCCAGCAGCCTCAGGGTAGTGAACACTGAAGCTTTCTTT; CDR3: CASSLRVVNTEAFF